A selection of T cell receptor beta chains follows, all from one sample in a study of metastatic and nonmetastatic thyroid tumors. TCRdb reanalyzed the PCR reads via MiXCR. The table lists around 61,000 clones, under 30% of them singletons, with less than 20% in the top ten. Sequencing input: blood. The source is a female donor with papillary thyroid cancer or a benign thyroid nodule (not recorded which). Some clones in this sample may be carry-over from other donors' samples. CDR3s include the opening cysteine and the closing phenylalanine or tryptophan. A D gene is named only where the DNA matches it firmly. Rows give clone size only sometimes, using once, few, many, or a class for an expanded clone.

clone size	J gene	V gene	D gene	CDR3 protein	CDR3 DNA
NA	TRBJ2-7	TRBV4-1	NA	CASSPGPGYEQYF	TGCGCCAGCAGCCCGGGACCCGGATACGAGCAGTACTTC
few	TRBJ2-1	TRBV24-1	TRBD1	CATSDLGTGGNEQFF	TGTGCCACCAGTGATTTAGGGACAGGGGGCAATGAGCAGTTCTTC
few	TRBJ1-2	TRBV20-1	NA	CSARDRLGVGHYGYTF	TGCAGTGCTAGAGACCGCCTGGGAGTAGGTCACTATGGCTACACCTTC
NA	TRBJ1-1	TRBV6-1	NA	CAVEGWRALGSEAFF	TGTGCCGTAGAGGGGTGGAGAGCATTGGGGTCTGAAGCTTTCTTT
NA	TRBJ2-2	TRBV5-6	TRBD1	CASSLPGQGASGELFF	TGTGCCAGCAGCCTTCCTGGACAGGGGGCGTCTGGGGAGCTGTTTTTT
few	TRBJ2-3	TRBV6-1	TRBD2	CASSELAGDRDTQYF	TGTGCCAGCAGTGAGTTAGCGGGGGATCGAGATACGCAGTATTTT
NA	TRBJ2-7	TRBV11-2	TRBD2	CASSPVGGAGSGPAREQYF	TGTGCCAGCAGCCCCGTGGGAGGGGCAGGCAGCGGTCCCGCACGCGAGCAGTACTTC
NA	TRBJ2-2	TRBV6-1	NA	CASSEANTGELFF	TGTGCCAGCAGTGAAGCGAACACCGGGGAGCTGTTTTTT
NA	TRBJ2-2	TRBV4-1	NA	CASSPPSNTGELFF	TGCGCCAGCAGCCCCCCCTCGAACACCGGGGAGCTGTTTTTT
NA	TRBJ2-1	TRBV15	TRBD1	CATSRDRQGPQFF	TGTGCCACCAGCAGGGACAGACAGGGCCCTCAGTTCTTC
many	TRBJ1-1	TRBV30	NA	CAWSVGRNTEAFF	TGTGCCTGGAGTGTGGGGCGGAACACTGAAGCTTTCTTT
many	TRBJ2-7	TRBV20-1	NA	CSARGLAGYEQYF	TGCAGTGCTAGAGGGCTAGCAGGTTACGAGCAGTACTTC
many	TRBJ2-1	TRBV2	TRBD2	CASNLAGGPYNEQFF	TGTGCCAGCAACCTAGCGGGAGGACCTTACAATGAGCAGTTCTTC
few	TRBJ2-2	TRBV12-3/TRBV12-4	TRBD1	CASSQTGAGELFF	TGTGCCAGCAGCCAAACAGGGGCCGGGGAGCTGTTTTTT
few	TRBJ2-2	TRBV7-6	NA	CASSLGGANTGELFF	TGTGCCAGCAGCTTAGGAGGGGCCAACACCGGGGAGCTGTTTTTT
few	TRBJ1-2	TRBV28	NA	CASNKPGQTNYGYTF	TGTGCCAGCAACAAACCGGGACAAACTAACTATGGCTACACCTTC
NA	TRBJ2-2	TRBV19	NA	CASSIGVAGELFF	TGTGCCAGTAGTATAGGGGTAGCCGGGGAGCTGTTTTTT
many	TRBJ1-1	TRBV12-3/TRBV12-4	NA	CASSLLGAGTEAFF	TGTGCCAGCAGTTTATTGGGGGCGGGGACTGAAGCTTTCTTT
NA	TRBJ2-3	TRBV30	NA	CAWSPLARDTQYF	TGTGCCTGGAGTCCTCTAGCGCGAGATACGCAGTATTTT
NA	TRBJ1-6	TRBV2	NA	CASRGTSGSPLHF	TGTGCCAGCAGGGGGACCTCGGGTTCACCCCTCCACTTT
NA	TRBJ2-1	TRBV28	NA	CASTPTGLGNNEQFF	TGTGCCAGCACCCCGACGGGACTGGGTAACAATGAGCAGTTCTTC